These 5 T cell receptor beta chains were all obtained from the same sample, sequenced in a study of human T cells and chemical hapten exposure. Specified time point: pre-sensitization, week 0. Described treatment: therapeutic diphenylcyclopropenone sensitization with weekly scalp DPC. In TCRdb, the RACE reads were re-called with MiXCR into one record per CDR3 protein. The table has around 92,000 distinct CDR3 sequences, 11% seen once; the top ten hold approximately 3.3%. Sequencing used whole blood, obtained in connection with sensitization to the hapten diphenylcyclopropenone (DPC). These receptors originate from a woman aged 60-75 years with alopecia areata. Some clones in this sample may be carry-over from other donors' samples.

This clonotype was seen only a few times. V is TRBV12-3 or TRBV12-4 and J is TRBJ2-4, with TRBD1 matching 8 bases. This CDR3 spans 12 amino acids. V was clipped by 5 bases and J by 15 bases; unmatched bases: 9. The CDR3, as DNA: TGTGCCAGCAGTCCCAAACAGGGGGGATCGTACTTC. It encodes CASSPKQGGSYF.

There are a few counts of this clonotype. The chain combines TRBV10-3 with TRBJ2-3; no clear D. This CDR3 has 15 residues. In germline, CDR1 is ENHRY, CDR2 SYGVKD. Deletions cut 4 bases from V and 3 bases from J, with 14 bases between. The CDR3 DNA is TGTGCCATCAGTGGACGCGATAAGACTACAGATACGCAGTATTTT. It codes for CAISGRDKTTDTQYF.

This clonotype was picked up a small number of times. The chain carries TRBV12-3 or TRBV12-4 and TRBJ2-7; D remains unclear. The V and J ends lost 3 bases and 2 bases respectively, with 14 bases between them. There are 15 residues in the CDR3. In DNA, the CDR3 is TGTGCCAGCAGTTTCGGCCGCCAGAGAGCCTACGAGCAGTACTTC. Encoded protein: CASSFGRQRAYEQYF.

This clonotype was seen repeatedly, ten times or more. The chain recombines TRBV7-3 with TRBJ2-3; the D is unclear. The germline gives CDR1 SGHTA, CDR2 FQGTGA. Deletions cut 5 bases from V and 2 bases from J, with 8 bases between. This CDR3 is built from 13 residues. In nucleotides, the CDR3 is TGTGCCAGCAGCCCCCGGAACACAGATACGCAGTATTTT. It yields the protein CASSPRNTDTQYF. The full variable domain, in which reference TRBV7-3 and TRBJ2-3 provide the parts outside the CDR3, is GAGVSQTPSNKVTEKGKYVELRCDPISGHTALYWYRQSLGQGPEFLIYFQGTGAADDSGLPNDRFFAVRPEGSVSTLKIQRTERGDSAVYLCASSPRNTDTQYFGPGTRLTVL.

The rearrangement uses TRBV11-2 and TRBJ1-1, with 9 bases lining up with TRBD1. The V gene's germline CDR1 is SGHAT and CDR2 FQNNGV. J was trimmed by 0 bases and V by 3 bases; bases with no gene match: 14. The CDR3 totals 19 residues. As DNA, the CDR3 is TGTGCCAGCAGCTTTCACCCACCCGGGACAGGGCTAATGAACACTGAAGCTTTCTTT. It specifies CASSFHPPGTGLMNTEAFF.